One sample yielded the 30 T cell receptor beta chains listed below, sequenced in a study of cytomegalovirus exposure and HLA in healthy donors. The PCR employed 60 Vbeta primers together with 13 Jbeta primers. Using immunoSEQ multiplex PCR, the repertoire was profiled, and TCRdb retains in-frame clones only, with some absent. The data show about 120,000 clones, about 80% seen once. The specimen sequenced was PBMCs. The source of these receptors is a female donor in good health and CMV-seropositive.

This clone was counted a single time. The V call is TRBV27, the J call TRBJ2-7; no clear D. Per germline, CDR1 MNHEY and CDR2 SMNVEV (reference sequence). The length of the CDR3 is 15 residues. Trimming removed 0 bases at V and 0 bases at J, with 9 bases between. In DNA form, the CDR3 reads TGTGCCAGCAGTTTATCCCAAACTTTCTCCTACGAGCAGTACTTC. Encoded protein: CASSLSQTFSYEQYF.

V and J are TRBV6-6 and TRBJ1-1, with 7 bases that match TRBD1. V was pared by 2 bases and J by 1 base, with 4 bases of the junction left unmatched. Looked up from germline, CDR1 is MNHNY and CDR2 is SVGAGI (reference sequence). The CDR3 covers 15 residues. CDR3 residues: CASSYDGTANTEAFF. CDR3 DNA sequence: TGTGCCAGCAGTTACGACGGGACAGCGAACACTGAAGCTTTCTTT.

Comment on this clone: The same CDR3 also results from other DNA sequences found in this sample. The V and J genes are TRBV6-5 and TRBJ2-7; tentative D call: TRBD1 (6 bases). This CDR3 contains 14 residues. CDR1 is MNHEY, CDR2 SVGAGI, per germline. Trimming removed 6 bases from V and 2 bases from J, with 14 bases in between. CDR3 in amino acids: CASSTLTGTYEQYF. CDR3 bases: TGTGCCAGCAGCACCCTGACAGGAACCTACGAGCAGTACTTC.

The CDR3 DNA reads as TGTGCCAGCAGCCAGGAGCAGGGGGCAATCTCAGATACGCAGTATTTT. Amino acids: CASSQEQGAISDTQYF. J is TRBJ2-3 and V is TRBV9; 8 bases are a match to TRBD1. This CDR3 spans 16 amino acids. Germline V gives CDR1 SGDLS, CDR2 YYNGEE. V shed 4 bases and J 4 bases; nucleotides not matched to a gene: 11.

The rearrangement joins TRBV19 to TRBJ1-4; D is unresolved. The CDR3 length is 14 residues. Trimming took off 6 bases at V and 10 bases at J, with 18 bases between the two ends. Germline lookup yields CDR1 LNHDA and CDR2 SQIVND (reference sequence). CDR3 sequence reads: CASRSELRGGKLFF. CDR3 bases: TGTGCCAGTAGATCGGAACTAAGAGGAGGAAAACTGTTTTTT.

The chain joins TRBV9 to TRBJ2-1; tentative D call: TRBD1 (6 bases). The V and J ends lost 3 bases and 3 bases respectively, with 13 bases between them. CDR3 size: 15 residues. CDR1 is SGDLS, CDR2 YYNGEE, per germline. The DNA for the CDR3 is TGTGCCAGCAGCGAAACCGGACAGTTCTACAATGAGCAGTTCTTC. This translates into CASSETGQFYNEQFF.

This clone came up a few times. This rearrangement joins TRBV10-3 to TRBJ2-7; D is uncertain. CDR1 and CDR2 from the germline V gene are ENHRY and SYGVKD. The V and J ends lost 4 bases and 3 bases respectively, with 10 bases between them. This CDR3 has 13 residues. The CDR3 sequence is CAISGTVNYEQYF. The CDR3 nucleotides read TGTGCCATCAGTGGCACAGTAAACTACGAGCAGTACTTC.

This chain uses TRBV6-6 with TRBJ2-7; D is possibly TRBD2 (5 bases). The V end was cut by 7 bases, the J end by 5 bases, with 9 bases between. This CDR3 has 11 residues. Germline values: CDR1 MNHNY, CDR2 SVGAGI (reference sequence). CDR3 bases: TGTGCCAGCACGGGGTTCAACGAGCAGTACTTC. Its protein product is CASTGFNEQYF.

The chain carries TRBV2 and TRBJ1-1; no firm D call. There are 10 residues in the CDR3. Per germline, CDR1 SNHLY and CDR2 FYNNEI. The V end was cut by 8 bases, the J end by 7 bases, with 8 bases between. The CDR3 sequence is CASAVDEAFF. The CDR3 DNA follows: TGTGCCAGCGCGGTCGATGAAGCTTTCTTT.

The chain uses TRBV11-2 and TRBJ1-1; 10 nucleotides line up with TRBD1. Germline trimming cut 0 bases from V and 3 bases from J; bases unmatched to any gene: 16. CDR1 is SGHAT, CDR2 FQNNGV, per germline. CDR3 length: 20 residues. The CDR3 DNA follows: TGTGCCAGCAGCTTAGAAGTCCGGACAGGGGGTCGGTGGGGGTACACTGAAGCTTTCTTT. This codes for CASSLEVRTGGRWGYTEAFF.

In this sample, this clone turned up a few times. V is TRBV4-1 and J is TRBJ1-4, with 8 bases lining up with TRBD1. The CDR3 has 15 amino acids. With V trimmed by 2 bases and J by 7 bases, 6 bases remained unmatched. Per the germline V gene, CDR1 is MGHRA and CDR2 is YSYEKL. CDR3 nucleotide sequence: TGCGCCAGCAGCCAAACGCACGGGACAGGTGAAAAACTGTTTTTT. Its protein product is CASSQTHGTGEKLFF.

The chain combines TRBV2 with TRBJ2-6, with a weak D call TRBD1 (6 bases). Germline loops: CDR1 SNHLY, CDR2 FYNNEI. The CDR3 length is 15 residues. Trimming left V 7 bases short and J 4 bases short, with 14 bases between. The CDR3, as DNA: TGTGCCAGCACCTTACAGGGTACCGGGGCCAACGTCCTGACTTTC. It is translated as CASTLQGTGANVLTF.

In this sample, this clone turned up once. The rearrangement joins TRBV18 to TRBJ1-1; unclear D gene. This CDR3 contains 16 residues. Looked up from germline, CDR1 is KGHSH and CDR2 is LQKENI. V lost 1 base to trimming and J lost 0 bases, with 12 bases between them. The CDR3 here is CASSPRLIEMNTEAFF. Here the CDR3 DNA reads TGTGCCAGCTCACCACGTCTTATAGAGATGAACACTGAAGCTTTCTTT.

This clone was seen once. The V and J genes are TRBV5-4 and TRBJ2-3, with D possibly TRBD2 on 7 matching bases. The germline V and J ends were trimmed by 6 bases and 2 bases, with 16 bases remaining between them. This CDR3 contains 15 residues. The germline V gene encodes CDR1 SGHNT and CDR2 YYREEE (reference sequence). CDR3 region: CASTPAGANTDTQYF. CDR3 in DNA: TGTGCCAGCACGCCCGCGGGGGCAAACACAGATACGCAGTATTTT.

The DNA for the CDR3 is TGTGCCTGGAGTTTAACAGCCACTGAAGCTTTCTTT. Its translation is CAWSLTATEAFF. The rearrangement links TRBV30 to TRBJ1-1, with D unresolved. Trimming took off 2 bases at V and 4 bases at J, with 8 bases between the two ends. Germline V gene lookup returns CDR1 GTSNPN and CDR2 SVGIG (reference sequence). This CDR3 is 12 amino acids long.

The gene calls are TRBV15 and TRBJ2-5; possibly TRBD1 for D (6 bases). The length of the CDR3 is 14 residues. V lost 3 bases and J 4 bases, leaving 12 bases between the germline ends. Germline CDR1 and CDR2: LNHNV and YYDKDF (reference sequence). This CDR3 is CATSSYREGETQYF. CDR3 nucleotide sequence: TGTGCCACCAGCAGTTACAGGGAAGGAGAGACCCAGTACTTC.

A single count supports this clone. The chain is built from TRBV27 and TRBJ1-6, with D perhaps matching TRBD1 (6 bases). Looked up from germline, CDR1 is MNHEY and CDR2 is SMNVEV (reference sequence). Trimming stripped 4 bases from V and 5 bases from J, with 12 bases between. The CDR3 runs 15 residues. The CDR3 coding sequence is TGTGCCAGCAGTTGGGGGACAAACAATAATTCACCCCTCCACTTT. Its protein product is CASSWGTNNNSPLHF.

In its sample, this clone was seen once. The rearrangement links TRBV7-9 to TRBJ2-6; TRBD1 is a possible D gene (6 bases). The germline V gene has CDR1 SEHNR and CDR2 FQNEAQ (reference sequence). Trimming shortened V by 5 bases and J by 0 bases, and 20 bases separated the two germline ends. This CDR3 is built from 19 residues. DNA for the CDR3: TGTGCCAGCAGCCCCTTCCAGGGGCAGGCGGTCTCTGGGGCCAACGTCCTGACTTTC. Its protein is CASSPFQGQAVSGANVLTF. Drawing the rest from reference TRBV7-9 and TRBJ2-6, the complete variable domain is DTGVSQNPRHKITKRGQNVTFRCDPISEHNRLYWYRQTLGQGPEFLTYFQNEAQLEKSRLLSDRFSAERPKGSFSTLEIQRTEQGDSAMYLCASSPFQGQAVSGANVLTFGAGSRLTVL.

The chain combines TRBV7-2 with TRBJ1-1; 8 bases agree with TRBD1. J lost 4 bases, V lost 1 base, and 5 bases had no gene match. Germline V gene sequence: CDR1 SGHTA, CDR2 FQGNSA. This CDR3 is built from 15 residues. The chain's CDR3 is CASSLVRTGITEAFF. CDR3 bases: TGTGCCAGCAGCTTAGTCCGGACAGGGATCACTGAAGCTTTCTTT. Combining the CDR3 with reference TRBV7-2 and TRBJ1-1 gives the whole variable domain GAGVSQSPSNKVTEKGKDVELRCDPISGHTALYWYRQSLGQGLEFLIYFQGNSAPDKSGLPSDRFSAERTGGSVSTLTIQRTQQEDSAVYLCASSLVRTGITEAFFGQGTRLTVV.

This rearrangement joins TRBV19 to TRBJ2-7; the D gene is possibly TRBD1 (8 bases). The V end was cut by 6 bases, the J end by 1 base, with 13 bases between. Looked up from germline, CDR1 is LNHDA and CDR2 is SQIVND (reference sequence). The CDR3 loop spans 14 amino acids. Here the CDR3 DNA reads TGTGCCAGTAGAACAGGGGGGGGATCCTACGAGCAGTACTTC. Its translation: CASRTGGGSYEQYF.

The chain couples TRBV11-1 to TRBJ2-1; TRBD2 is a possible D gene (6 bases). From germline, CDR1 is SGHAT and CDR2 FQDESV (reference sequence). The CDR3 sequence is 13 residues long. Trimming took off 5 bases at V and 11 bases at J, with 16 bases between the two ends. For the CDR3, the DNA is TGTGCCAGCAGCGACTCCGGGACTGACCAGCAGTTCTTC. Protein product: CASSDSGTDQQFF.

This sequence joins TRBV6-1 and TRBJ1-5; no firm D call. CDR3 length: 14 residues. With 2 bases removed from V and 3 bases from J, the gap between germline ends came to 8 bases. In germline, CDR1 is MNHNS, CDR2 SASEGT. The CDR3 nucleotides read TGTGCCAGCAGTGAATCTTCCTTCAATCAGCCCCAGCATTTT. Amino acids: CASSESSFNQPQHF.

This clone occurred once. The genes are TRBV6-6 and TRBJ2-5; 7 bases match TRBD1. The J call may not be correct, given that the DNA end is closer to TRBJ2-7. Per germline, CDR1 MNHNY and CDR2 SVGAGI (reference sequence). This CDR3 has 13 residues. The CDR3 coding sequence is TGTGCCAGCAGTCCAGGGGGAGTCTACGAGCAGTACTTC. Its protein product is CASSPGGVYEQYF.

The CDR3 region is CASSDGGKGEAFF. CDR3 DNA sequence: TGTGCCAGCAGTGATGGGGGGAAGGGTGAAGCTTTCTTT. This chain links TRBV2 with TRBJ1-1; tentative D call: TRBD1 (5 bases). This CDR3 region has 13 residues. Germline V lookup: CDR1 SNHLY, CDR2 FYNNEI. V was cut by 3 bases and J by 7 bases, with 12 bases left in between.

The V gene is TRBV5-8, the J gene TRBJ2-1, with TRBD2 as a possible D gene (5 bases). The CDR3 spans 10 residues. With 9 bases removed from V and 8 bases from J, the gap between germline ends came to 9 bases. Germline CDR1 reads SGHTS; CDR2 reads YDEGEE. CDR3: CATEGYEQFF. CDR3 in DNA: TGTGCCACCGAGGGATATGAGCAGTTCTTC.

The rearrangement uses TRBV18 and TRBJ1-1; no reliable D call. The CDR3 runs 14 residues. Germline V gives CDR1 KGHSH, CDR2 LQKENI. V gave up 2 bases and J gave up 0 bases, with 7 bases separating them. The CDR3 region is CASSPWGVNTEAFF. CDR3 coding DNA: TGTGCCAGCTCACCATGGGGAGTGAACACTGAAGCTTTCTTT.

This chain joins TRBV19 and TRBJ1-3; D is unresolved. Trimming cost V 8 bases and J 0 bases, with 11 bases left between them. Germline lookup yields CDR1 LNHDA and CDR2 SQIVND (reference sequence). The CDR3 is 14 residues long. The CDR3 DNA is TGTGCCAGTGGGAAACGGGGCTCTGGAAACACCATATATTTT. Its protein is CASGKRGSGNTIYF.

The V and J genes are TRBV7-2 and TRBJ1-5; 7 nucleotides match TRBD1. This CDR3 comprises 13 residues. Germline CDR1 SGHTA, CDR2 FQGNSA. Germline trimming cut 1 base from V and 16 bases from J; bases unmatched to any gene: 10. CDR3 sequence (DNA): TGTGCCAGCAGCTTAGACCCGGGACAGCCCGTCCATTTT. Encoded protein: CASSLDPGQPVHF.

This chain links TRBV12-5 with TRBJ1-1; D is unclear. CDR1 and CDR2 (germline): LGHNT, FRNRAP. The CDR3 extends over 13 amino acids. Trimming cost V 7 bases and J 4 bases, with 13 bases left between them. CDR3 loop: CASAWEPGTEAFF. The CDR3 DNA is TGTGCTAGTGCCTGGGAGCCAGGCACTGAAGCTTTCTTT.

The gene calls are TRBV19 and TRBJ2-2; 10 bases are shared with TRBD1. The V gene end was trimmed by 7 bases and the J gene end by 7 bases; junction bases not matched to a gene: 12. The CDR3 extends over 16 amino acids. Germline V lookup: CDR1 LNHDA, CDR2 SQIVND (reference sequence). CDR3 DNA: TGTGCCAGTACATCGGGGACAGGGGTAAAGAACGGGGAGCTGTTTTTT. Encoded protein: CASTSGTGVKNGELFF.